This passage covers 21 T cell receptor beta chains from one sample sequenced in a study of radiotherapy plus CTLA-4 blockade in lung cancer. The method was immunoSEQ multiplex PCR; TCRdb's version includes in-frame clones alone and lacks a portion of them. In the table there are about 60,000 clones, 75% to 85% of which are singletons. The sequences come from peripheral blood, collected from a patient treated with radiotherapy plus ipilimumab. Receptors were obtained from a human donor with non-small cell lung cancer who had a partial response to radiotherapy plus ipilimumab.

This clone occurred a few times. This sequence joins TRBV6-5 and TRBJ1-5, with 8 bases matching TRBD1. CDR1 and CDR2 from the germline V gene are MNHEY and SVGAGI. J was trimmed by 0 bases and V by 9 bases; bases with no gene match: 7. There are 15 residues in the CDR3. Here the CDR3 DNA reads TGTGCCAGTCGGACAGGGACCTTTAGCAATCAGCCCCAGCATTTT. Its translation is CASRTGTFSNQPQHF.

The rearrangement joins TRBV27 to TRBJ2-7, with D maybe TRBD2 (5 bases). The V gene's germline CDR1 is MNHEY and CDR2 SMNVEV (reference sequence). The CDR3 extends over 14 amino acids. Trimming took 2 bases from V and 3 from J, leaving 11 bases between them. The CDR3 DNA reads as TGTGCCAGCAGTTTAAGCGGAGATTTCTACGAGCAGTACTTC. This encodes CASSLSGDFYEQYF.

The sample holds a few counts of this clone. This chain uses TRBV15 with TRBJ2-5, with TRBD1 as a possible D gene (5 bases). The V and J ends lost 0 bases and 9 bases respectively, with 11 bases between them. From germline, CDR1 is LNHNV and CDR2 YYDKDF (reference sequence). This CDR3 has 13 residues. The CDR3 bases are TGTGCCACCAGCAGAGATGGGGCTTTGGCCCAGTACTTC. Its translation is CATSRDGALAQYF.

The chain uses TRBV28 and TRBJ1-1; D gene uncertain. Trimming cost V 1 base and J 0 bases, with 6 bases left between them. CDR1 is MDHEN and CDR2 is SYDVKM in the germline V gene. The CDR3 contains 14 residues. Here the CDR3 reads CASSLLSVNTEAFF. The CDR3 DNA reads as TGTGCCAGCAGTTTATTATCGGTGAACACTGAAGCTTTCTTT.

In DNA, the CDR3 is TGTGCCAGCAGCTTAGGTCGGAAGCGGGGAGTCTACAATGAGCAGTTCTTC. This sequence encodes CASSLGRKRGVYNEQFF. This chain links TRBV11-2 with TRBJ2-1, with TRBD2 matching 7 bases. The CDR3 has 17 residues. Germline V gene lookup returns CDR1 SGHAT and CDR2 FQNNGV. V shed 1 base, J shed 3 bases, and the junction held 9 bases outside the gene matches.

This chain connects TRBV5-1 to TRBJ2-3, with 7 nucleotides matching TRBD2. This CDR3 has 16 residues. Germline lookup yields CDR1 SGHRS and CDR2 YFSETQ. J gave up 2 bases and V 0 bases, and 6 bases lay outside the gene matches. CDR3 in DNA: TGCGCCAGCAGCTTGGGGGCGGGGGTTATCACAGATACGCAGTATTTT. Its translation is CASSLGAGVITDTQYF.

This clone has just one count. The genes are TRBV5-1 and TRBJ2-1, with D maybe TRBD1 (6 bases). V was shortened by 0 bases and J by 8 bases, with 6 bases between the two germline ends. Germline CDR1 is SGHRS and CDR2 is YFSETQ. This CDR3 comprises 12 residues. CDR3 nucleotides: TGCGCCAGCAGCTTGGAGGGGGATGAGCAGTTCTTC. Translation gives CASSLEGDEQFF.

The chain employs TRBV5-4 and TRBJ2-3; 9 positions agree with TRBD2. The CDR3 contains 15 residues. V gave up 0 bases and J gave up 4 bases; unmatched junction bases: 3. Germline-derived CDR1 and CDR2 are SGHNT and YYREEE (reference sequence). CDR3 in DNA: TGTGCCAGCAGCTTGGGACTAGCGGTTGCAGATACGCAGTATTTT. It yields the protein CASSLGLAVADTQYF.

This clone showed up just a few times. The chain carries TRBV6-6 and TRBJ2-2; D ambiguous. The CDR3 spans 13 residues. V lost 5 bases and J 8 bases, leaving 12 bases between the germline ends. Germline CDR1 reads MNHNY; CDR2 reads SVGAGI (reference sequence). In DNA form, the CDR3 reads TGTGCCAGCAGTGCCTTGAGTAAAGGGGAGCTGTTTTTT. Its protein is CASSALSKGELFF.

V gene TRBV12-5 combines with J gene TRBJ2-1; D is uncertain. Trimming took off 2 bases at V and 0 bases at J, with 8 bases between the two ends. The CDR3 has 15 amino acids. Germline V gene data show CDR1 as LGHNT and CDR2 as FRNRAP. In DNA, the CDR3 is TGTGCTAGTGGTTTGCCTGGTAGCTCCTACAATGAGCAGTTCTTC. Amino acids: CASGLPGSSYNEQFF.

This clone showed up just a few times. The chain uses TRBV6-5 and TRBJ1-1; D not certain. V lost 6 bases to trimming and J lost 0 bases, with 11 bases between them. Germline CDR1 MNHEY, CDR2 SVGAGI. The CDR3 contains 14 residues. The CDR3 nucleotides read TGTGCCAGCAGACCTACAGTTTTGAACACTGAAGCTTTCTTT. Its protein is CASRPTVLNTEAFF.

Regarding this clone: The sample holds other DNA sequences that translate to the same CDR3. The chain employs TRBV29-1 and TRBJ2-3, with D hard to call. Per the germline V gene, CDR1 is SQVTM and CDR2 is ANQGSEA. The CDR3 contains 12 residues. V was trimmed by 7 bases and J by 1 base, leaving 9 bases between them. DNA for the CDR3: TGCAGCGCTGGCGGAGGCACAGATACGCAGTATTTT. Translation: CSAGGGTDTQYF.

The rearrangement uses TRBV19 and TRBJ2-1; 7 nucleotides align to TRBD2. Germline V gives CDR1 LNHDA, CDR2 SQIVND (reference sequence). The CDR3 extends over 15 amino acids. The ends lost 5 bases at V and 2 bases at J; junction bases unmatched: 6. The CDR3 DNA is TGTGCCAGTAGTCGGGGAGGGGTGCCCTACAATGAGCAGTTCTTC. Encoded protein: CASSRGGVPYNEQFF.

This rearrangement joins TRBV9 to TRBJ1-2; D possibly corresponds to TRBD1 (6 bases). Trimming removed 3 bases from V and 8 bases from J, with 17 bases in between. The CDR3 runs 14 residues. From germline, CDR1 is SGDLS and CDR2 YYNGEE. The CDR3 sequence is CASSDRQGGGGYTF. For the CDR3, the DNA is TGTGCCAGCAGCGACCGTCAAGGGGGTGGGGGCTACACCTTC.

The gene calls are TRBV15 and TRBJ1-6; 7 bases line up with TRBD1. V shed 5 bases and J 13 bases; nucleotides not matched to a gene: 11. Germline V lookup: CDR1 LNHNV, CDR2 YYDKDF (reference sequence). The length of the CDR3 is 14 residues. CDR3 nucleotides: TGTGCCACCAGCCTGGGGACAGAGGGTCCCCCCCTCCACTTT. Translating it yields CATSLGTEGPPLHF.

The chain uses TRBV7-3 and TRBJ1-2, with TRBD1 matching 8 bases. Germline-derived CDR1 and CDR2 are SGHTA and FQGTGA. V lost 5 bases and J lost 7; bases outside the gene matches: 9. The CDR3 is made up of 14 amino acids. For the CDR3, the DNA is TGTGCCAGCAGCCGGACAGGGTCAACCCTTGGCTACACCTTC. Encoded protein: CASSRTGSTLGYTF.

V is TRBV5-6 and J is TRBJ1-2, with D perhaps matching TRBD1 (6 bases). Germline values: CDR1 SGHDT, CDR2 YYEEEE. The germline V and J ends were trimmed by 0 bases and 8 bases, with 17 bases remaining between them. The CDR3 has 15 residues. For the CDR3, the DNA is TGTGCCAGCAGCTTGGGGACAGTAAACCCCTTCGGCTACACCTTC. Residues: CASSLGTVNPFGYTF.

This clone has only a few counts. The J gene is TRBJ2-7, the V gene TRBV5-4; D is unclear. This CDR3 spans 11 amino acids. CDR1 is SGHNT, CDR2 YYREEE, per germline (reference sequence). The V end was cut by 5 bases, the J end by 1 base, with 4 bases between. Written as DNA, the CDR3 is TGTGCCAGCAGTTCGTCCTACGAGCAGTACTTC. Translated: CASSSSYEQYF.

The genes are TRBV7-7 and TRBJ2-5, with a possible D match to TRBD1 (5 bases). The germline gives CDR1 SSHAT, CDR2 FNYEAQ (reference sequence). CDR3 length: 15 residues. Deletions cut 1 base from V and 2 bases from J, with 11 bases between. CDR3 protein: CASSLEPGQQETQYF. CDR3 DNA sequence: TGTGCCAGCAGCTTAGAGCCAGGACAACAAGAGACCCAGTACTTC.

CDR3: CASSVQGGLYEQYF. For the CDR3, the DNA is TGTGCCAGCAGTGTGCAAGGGGGCTTGTACGAGCAGTACTTC. The gene calls are TRBV6-1 and TRBJ2-7; 7 bases align to TRBD1. This CDR3 region has 14 residues. Germline CDR1 MNHNS, CDR2 SASEGT. Trimming removed 4 bases from V and 4 bases from J; junction bases left unmatched: 7.

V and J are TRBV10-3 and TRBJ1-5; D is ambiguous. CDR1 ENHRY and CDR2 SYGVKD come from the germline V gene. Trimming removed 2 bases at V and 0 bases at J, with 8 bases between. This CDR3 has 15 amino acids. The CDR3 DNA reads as TGTGCCATCAGTGAGGGGCAGGATAGCAATCAGCCCCAGCATTTT. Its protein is CAISEGQDSNQPQHF.